A single sample gave rise to the 20 T cell receptor beta chains below, sequenced in a study of OX40 agonist ivuxolimab in advanced cancers. The library was generated by the immunoSEQ multiplex PCR assay. TCRdb re-hosts the immuneACCESS table, in-frame sequences only. Its copies lack some clones; in the studies checked, an unresolved V gene accounts for under half of them, and the cause for the rest is not known. For this sample there are tens of thousands of clones; just under 90% appear just once. The biggest ten clones account for roughly 0.56% of the sample. Sequenced material: CD4+ or CD8+ T cells sorted from blood, taken in a trial of the OX40 agonist ivuxolimab. The receptors were sampled from an adult with an advanced solid tumor such as melanoma, head and neck, liver or kidney cancer.

The chain couples TRBV28 to TRBJ2-3; D might be TRBD1 or TRBD2, each matching 5 bases. V was trimmed by 3 bases and J by 9 bases, leaving 10 bases between them. The CDR3 runs to 12 residues. Germline CDR1 is MDHEN and CDR2 is SYDVKM. The DNA for the CDR3 is TGTGCCAGCAGTTTTATGGGGGACACGCAGTATTTT. Its translation is CASSFMGDTQYF.

The chain combines TRBV2 with TRBJ2-3; D ambiguous. Germline CDR1 is SNHLY and CDR2 is FYNNEI. Trimming cost V 4 bases and J 1 base, with 9 bases left between them. The CDR3 is 14 residues long. CDR3 region: CASSVSGGTDTQYF. The CDR3 nucleotides are TGTGCCAGCAGTGTATCGGGCGGCACAGATACGCAGTATTTT. Looking up the rest from reference TRBV2 and TRBJ2-3 gives the full variable domain: EPEVTQTPSHQVTQMGQEVILRCVPISNHLYFYWYRQILGQKVEFLVSFYNNEISEKSEIFDDQFSVERPDGSNFTLKIRSTKLEDSAMYFCASSVSGGTDTQYFGPGTRLTVL.

The DNA of the CDR3 is TGTGCCAGCAGTGAGGGGGTGTCCTACAATGAGCAGTTCTTC. This encodes CASSEGVSYNEQFF. V usage is TRBV2 and J usage is TRBJ2-1; the D gene could be TRBD1 or TRBD2 (5 bases each). The CDR3 is 14 residues long. Trimming left V 3 bases short and J 1 base short, with 7 bases between. Germline V gene sequence: CDR1 SNHLY, CDR2 FYNNEI.

The CDR3 loop is CASSYSGGRANTIYF. Here the CDR3 DNA reads TGTGCCAGCAGTTACTCGGGGGGGAGGGCAAACACCATATATTTT. The chain recombines TRBV6-5 with TRBJ1-3; possible D gene TRBD1, 5 bases. The germline V and J ends were trimmed by 0 bases and 6 bases, with 12 bases remaining between them. From germline, CDR1 is MNHEY and CDR2 SVGAGI. This CDR3 comprises 15 residues.

The CDR3: CASSLNVGLGAEAFF. CDR3 in DNA: TGTGCCAGCAGCTTAAATGTTGGCCTTGGCGCTGAAGCTTTCTTT. The chain employs TRBV7-3 and TRBJ1-1; no reliable D call. The length of the CDR3 is 15 residues. Germline V lookup: CDR1 SGHTA, CDR2 FQGTGA. V dropped 1 base and J dropped 6 bases, with 15 bases sitting between them. Supplemented by reference TRBV7-3 and TRBJ1-1, the full variable domain reads GAGVSQTPSNKVTEKGKYVELRCDPISGHTALYWYRQSLGQGPEFLIYFQGTGAADDSGLPNDRFFAVRPEGSVSTLKIQRTERGDSAVYLCASSLNVGLGAEAFFGQGTRLTVV.

The chain joins TRBV10-1 to TRBJ1-4; D uncertain. The CDR3 is made up of 13 amino acids. The V gene lost 4 bases and the J gene lost 8 bases, with 11 bases spanning the gap. Germline values: CDR1 WNHNN, CDR2 SYGVQD (reference sequence). The CDR3 region is CASSGTLGEKLFF. CDR3 nucleotide sequence: TGCGCCAGCAGTGGGACCCTGGGGGAAAAACTGTTTTTT.

The chain is built from TRBV27 and TRBJ1-6, with TRBD1 as a possible D gene (6 bases). Trimming stripped 4 bases from V and 5 bases from J, with 9 bases between. Germline V gene lookup returns CDR1 MNHEY and CDR2 SMNVEV (reference sequence). The CDR3 sequence is 14 residues long. The CDR3 loop is CASSYRDDNSPLHF. In DNA form, the CDR3 reads TGTGCCAGCAGTTACAGGGATGATAATTCACCCCTCCACTTT.

The chain couples TRBV19 to TRBJ2-6, with unresolved D. Germline assignment: CDR1 LNHDA and CDR2 SQIVND (reference sequence). V was shortened by 8 bases and J by 0 bases, with 8 bases between the two germline ends. This CDR3 comprises 14 residues. CDR3 region: CASEPFSGANVLTF. The CDR3 DNA sequence: TGTGCCAGTGAACCCTTCTCTGGGGCCAACGTCCTGACTTTC.

This chain links TRBV18 with TRBJ2-5; 11 bases map to TRBD1. Germline lookup yields CDR1 KGHSH and CDR2 LQKENI. This CDR3 spans 15 amino acids. Trimming removed 0 bases from V and 4 bases from J; junction bases left unmatched: 1. CDR3 loop: CASSPPGQGGETQYF. In DNA, the CDR3 is TGTGCCAGCTCACCACCGGGACAGGGGGGAGAGACCCAGTACTTC.

J is TRBJ1-5 and V is TRBV28, with D unresolved. V was cut by 4 bases and J by 2 bases, with 12 bases left in between. The CDR3 is 15 amino acids. Germline V gene data show CDR1 as MDHEN and CDR2 as SYDVKM. CDR3 DNA: TGTGCCAGCAGTTCCCGCGTCGGGCGCAATCAGCCCCAGCATTTT. Encoded protein: CASSSRVGRNQPQHF.

V gene TRBV27 combines with J gene TRBJ2-5; no definite D call. Trimming removed 4 bases from V and 1 base from J, with 1 base in between. CDR1 and CDR2 from the germline V gene are MNHEY and SMNVEV (reference sequence). CDR3 length: 11 residues. In DNA form, the CDR3 reads TGTGCCAGCAGTTCCCAAGAGACCCAGTACTTC. Its translation: CASSSQETQYF.

V gene TRBV13 combines with J gene TRBJ1-5, with D perhaps TRBD1 (6 bases). V was cut by 4 bases and J by 3 bases, with 10 bases left in between. CDR1 is PRHDT, CDR2 FYEKMQ, per germline (reference sequence). The CDR3 runs 14 residues. The CDR3 sequence: CASSYRTDNQPQHF. The CDR3 DNA reads as TGTGCCAGCAGCTACCGGACAGACAATCAGCCCCAGCATTTT.

The chain uses TRBV4-1 and TRBJ1-5; D gene uncertain. This CDR3 contains 16 residues. Looked up from germline, CDR1 is MGHRA and CDR2 is YSYEKL. Trimming cost V 4 bases and J 3 bases, with 16 bases left between them. CDR3 amino acids: CASSPTRLGNNQPQHF. The CDR3 nucleotides are TGCGCCAGCAGCCCAACCCGACTCGGGAACAATCAGCCCCAGCATTTT.

The rearrangement uses TRBV18 and TRBJ2-7; 7 bases fit TRBD2. This CDR3 spans 15 amino acids. Germline V gene lookup returns CDR1 KGHSH and CDR2 LQKENI. V shed 1 base and J 4 bases; nucleotides not matched to a gene: 7. The CDR3 nucleotides read TGTGCCAGCTCACCACAGGGAACGCGGGGGTACGAGCAGTACTTC. Translation gives CASSPQGTRGYEQYF. The whole variable domain, filled in from reference TRBV18 and TRBJ2-7, reads NAGVMQNPRHLVRRRGQEARLRCSPMKGHSHVYWYRQLPEEGLKFMVYLQKENIIDESGMPKERFSAEFPKEGPSILRIQQVVRGDSAAYFCASSPQGTRGYEQYFGPGTRLTVT.

J is TRBJ2-1 and V is TRBV28, with D perhaps TRBD1 or TRBD2 (5 bases each). Trimming took 6 bases from V and 7 from J, leaving 19 bases between them. The CDR3 length is 15 residues. Germline values: CDR1 MDHEN, CDR2 SYDVKM. CDR3 nucleotides: TGTGCCAGCAGCCCCTGGGGCGGACTTGGGAATGAGCAGTTCTTC. Translation gives CASSPWGGLGNEQFF.

This chain joins TRBV18 and TRBJ2-7, with 13 nucleotides matching TRBD2. Germline V gives CDR1 KGHSH, CDR2 LQKENI. The J segment lost 1 base and the V segment lost 3 bases, leaving 3 bases of the junction unmatched. The CDR3 has 16 amino acids. CDR3 nucleotide sequence: TGTGCCAGCTCACCCTGGACTAGCGGGAGTTCCTACGAGCAGTACTTC. Translating gives CASSPWTSGSSYEQYF.

The chain is built from TRBV25-1 and TRBJ2-3; 8 bases are shared with TRBD2. The V gene's germline CDR1 is MGHDK and CDR2 SYGVNS. The CDR3 is 17 residues long. V lost 1 base, J lost 4 bases, and 10 bases stayed unmatched. CDR3 sequence reads: CASSESSSGMGADTQYF. CDR3 sequence (DNA): TGTGCCAGCAGTGAATCGAGTAGCGGGATGGGGGCAGATACGCAGTATTTT.

This sequence joins TRBV11-2 and TRBJ2-2; no definite D call. This CDR3 comprises 14 residues. The germline CDR1 and CDR2 sequences are SGHAT and FQNNGV. With 0 bases removed from V and 6 bases from J, the gap between germline ends came to 8 bases. The CDR3 DNA reads TGTGCCAGCAGCTTAGATATCGGCTCCGGGGAGCTGTTTTTT. This encodes CASSLDIGSGELFF. Supplemented by reference TRBV11-2 and TRBJ2-2, the full variable domain reads EAGVAQSPRYKIIEKRQSVAFWCNPISGHATLYWYQQILGQGPKLLIQFQNNGVVDDSQLPKDRFSAERLKGVDSTLKIQPAKLEDSAVYLCASSLDIGSGELFFGEGSRLTVL.

The genes are TRBV27 and TRBJ2-7; 8 bases agree with TRBD1. The germline CDR1 and CDR2 sequences are MNHEY and SMNVEV (reference sequence). There are 16 residues in the CDR3. V lost 7 bases and J lost 2; bases outside the gene matches: 13. The CDR3 nucleotides read TGTGCCAGCACAATCACTCCCGGGACAGGCGCCTACGAGCAGTACTTC. Translation: CASTITPGTGAYEQYF.

The gene calls are TRBV2 and TRBJ2-1; TRBD1 might be the D (6 bases). Between the trimmed V and J ends, which lost 5 bases and 0 bases, there was a span of 11 bases. Germline V gene sequence: CDR1 SNHLY, CDR2 FYNNEI. CDR3 length equals 15 residues. The CDR3 here is CASSRQAGSYNEQFF. DNA of the CDR3: TGTGCCAGCAGTCGACAGGCGGGCTCCTACAATGAGCAGTTCTTC.